This TCR beta chain appears in the sequencing data of a study of tumor-infiltrating lymphocytes in primary liver carcinoma. DNA and RNA were both co-extracted from roughly 18-30 mg of bulk tissue that had not been sorted. The CDR3 has 14 residues. The V and J ends lost 7 bases and 6 bases respectively, with 20 bases between them. Germline V gene sequence: CDR1 SGHDT, CDR2 YYEEEE. Reverse transcription of approximately 500 ng total RNA with a constant-region primer produced TCR beta cDNA. Investigators got TCR beta libraries out of three nested multiplex PCR rounds, done with slightly modified ARM-PCR. TRBV1-TRBV30 forward and Cbeta reverse primers drove the first two approximately 11-cycle rounds. MiXCR was run by TCRdb on the multiplex PCR reads, yielding one entry per CDR3 protein. Among roughly 100,000 distinct CDR3 sequences listed, roughly 69% were seen once. This clonotype was counted many times.

What was sequenced was liver tumor tissue from sampling region 5. Documented subset: tumor region T5, tumor centre. The clonotype originates from a woman aged 60-75 years with primary liver carcinoma and hepatitis B virus infection. This chain uses TRBV5-6 with TRBJ2-7; tentative D call: TRBD2 (6 bases). CDR3 region: CASGYSGLAGEQYF. In DNA, the CDR3 is TGTGCCAGCGGGTACTCGGGACTTGCGGGCGAGCAGTACTTC. The variable domain in full, with the rest retrieved from reference TRBV5-6 and TRBJ2-7, is DAGVTQSPTHLIKTRGQQVTLRCSPKSGHDTVSWYQQALGQGPQFIFQYYEEEERQRGNFPDRFSGHQFPNYSSELNVNALLLGDSALYLCASGYSGLAGEQYFGPGTRLTVT.